These 2 T cell receptor beta chains originate from one sample sequenced in a study of long-term antiretroviral therapy in people with HIV. Survey-level resolution applied to immunoSEQ assay v3.0. The table came from immunoSEQ multiplex PCR; TCRdb's copy has only in-frame clones and leaves some out. Here the sample spans tens of thousands of clones, about four fifths being singletons. Here the sequenced sample was unsorted PBMCs, taken 0.4 years after starting antiretroviral therapy. Receptors originate from a man aged 50 to 59 with HIV.

The chain links TRBV11-2 to TRBJ1-1, with D hard to call. The CDR3 sequence is 12 residues long. Per germline, CDR1 SGHAT and CDR2 FQNNGV. Trimming removed 5 bases from V and 1 base from J, with 5 bases in between. The CDR3 nucleotides are TGTGCCAGCAGCATCTGGAACACTGAAGCTTTCTTT. Translation gives CASSIWNTEAFF. Combining the CDR3 with reference TRBV11-2 and TRBJ1-1 gives the whole variable domain EAGVAQSPRYKIIEKRQSVAFWCNPISGHATLYWYQQILGQGPKLLIQFQNNGVVDDSQLPKDRFSAERLKGVDSTLKIQPAKLEDSAVYLCASSIWNTEAFFGQGTRLTVV.

This clone was seen once. This chain links TRBV30 with TRBJ1-1; no reliable D call. The germline CDR1 and CDR2 sequences are GTSNPN and SVGIG (reference sequence). V was trimmed by 3 bases and J by 5 bases, leaving 19 bases between them. This CDR3 has 15 amino acids. CDR3 amino acids: CAWSGFIVTVTEAFF. CDR3 coding DNA: TGTGCCTGGAGCGGATTCATTGTTACGGTTACTGAAGCTTTCTTT.